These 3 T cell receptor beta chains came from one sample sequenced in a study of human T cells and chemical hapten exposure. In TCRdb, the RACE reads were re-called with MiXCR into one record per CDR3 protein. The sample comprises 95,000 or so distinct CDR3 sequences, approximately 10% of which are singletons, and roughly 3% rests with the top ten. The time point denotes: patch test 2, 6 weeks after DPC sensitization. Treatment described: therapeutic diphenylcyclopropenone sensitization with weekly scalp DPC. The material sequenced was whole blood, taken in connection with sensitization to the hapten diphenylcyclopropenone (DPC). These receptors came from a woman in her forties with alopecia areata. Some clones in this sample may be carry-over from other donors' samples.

The CDR3 loop is CASSATTSSTDTQYF. The DNA of the CDR3 is TGTGCCAGCAGTGCGACAACCTCTAGCACAGATACGCAGTATTTT. The rearrangement joins TRBV2 to TRBJ2-3; D is uncertain. This CDR3 contains 15 residues. The V gene lost 4 bases and the J gene lost 0 bases, with 11 bases spanning the gap. Germline loops: CDR1 SNHLY, CDR2 FYNNEI. The entire variable domain, with the rest obtained from reference TRBV2 and TRBJ2-3, is as follows: EPEVTQTPSHQVTQMGQEVILRCVPISNHLYFYWYRQILGQKVEFLVSFYNNEISEKSEIFDDQFSVERPDGSNFTLKIRSTKLEDSAMYFCASSATTSSTDTQYFGPGTRLTVL.

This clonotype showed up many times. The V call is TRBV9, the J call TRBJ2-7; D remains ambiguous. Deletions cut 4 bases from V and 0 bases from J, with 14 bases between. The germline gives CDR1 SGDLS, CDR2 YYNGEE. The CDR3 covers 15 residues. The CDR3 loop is CASSPRPVTSYEQYF. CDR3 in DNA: TGTGCCAGCAGCCCTCGCCCGGTAACCTCCTACGAGCAGTACTTC.

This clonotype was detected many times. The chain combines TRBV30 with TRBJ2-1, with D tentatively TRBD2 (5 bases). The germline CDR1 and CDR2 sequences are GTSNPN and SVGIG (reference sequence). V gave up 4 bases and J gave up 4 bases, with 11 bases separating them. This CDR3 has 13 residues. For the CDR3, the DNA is TGTGCCTGGACGGCTAGCATTTACAATGAGCAGTTCTTC. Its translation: CAWTASIYNEQFF.